These 5 T cell receptor beta chains originate from one sample sequenced in a study of blood T cell repertoires in COVID-19 (dated by TCRdb to 2020 to 2021). Libraries came from the immunoSEQ multiplex PCR assay. The immuneACCESS repertoire file appears here via TCRdb, limited to in-frame rearrangements. These files lack a portion of the clones; in checked studies, under half of the deficit traces to unresolved V genes, and the cause of the others is not known. The sample contains about 380,000 clones, roughly 90% of them found a single time. In total, the top ten clones hold approximately 7% of the sample. Sequenced material: peripheral blood. The receptors derive from a man between 18 and 29 years old with active or convalescent COVID-19.

V usage is TRBV27 and J usage is TRBJ2-7; TRBD1 is a possible D gene (5 bases). Germline lookup yields CDR1 MNHEY and CDR2 SMNVEV (reference sequence). V gave up 6 bases and J gave up 9 bases, with 15 bases separating them. This CDR3 region has 12 residues. CDR3 coding DNA: TGTGCCAGCAGGGCAACAGGCAGGACGCAGTACTTC. It translates to CASRATGRTQYF.

CDR3 DNA: TGTGCCAGCAGTGAATCCCTCACAGGGCGAGGTAAAGCTTTCTTT. Translating it yields CASSESLTGRGKAFF. V and J are TRBV25-1 and TRBJ1-1; a possible D gene is TRBD1 (6 bases). Germline values: CDR1 MGHDK, CDR2 SYGVNS. The CDR3 sequence is 15 residues long. With 1 base removed from V and 9 bases from J, the gap between germline ends came to 18 bases.

The chain uses TRBV12-3 or TRBV12-4 and TRBJ2-7, with D maybe TRBD2 (6 bases). Trimming took off 6 bases at V and 5 bases at J, with 14 bases between the two ends. The CDR3 totals 13 residues. The CDR3 region has the DNA TGTGCCAGCAGCGGGCCCGCGGGGAACGAGCAGTACTTC. It encodes CASSGPAGNEQYF.

The rearrangement joins TRBV6-2 or TRBV6-3 to TRBJ2-2, with a possible D match to TRBD1 (5 bases). This CDR3 comprises 12 residues. Between the trimmed V and J ends, which lost 5 bases and 7 bases, there was a span of 8 bases. Germline V CDR1 and CDR2: MNHEY, SVGEGT. The CDR3 DNA follows: TGTGCCAGCAGTCAGGGTAGCGGGGAGCTGTTTTTT. Translating it yields CASSQGSGELFF.

The rearrangement joins TRBV18 to TRBJ1-2; 7 nucleotides agree with TRBD1. Germline CDR1 and CDR2: KGHSH and LQKENI. V gave up 3 bases and J gave up 0 bases; unmatched junction bases: 13. The CDR3 loop spans 18 amino acids. CDR3 in amino acids: CASSPTRTDRSPNYGYTF. CDR3 nucleotides: TGTGCCAGCTCACCTACAAGAACGGACAGGTCCCCTAACTATGGCTACACCTTC.